This T cell receptor beta chain is drawn from a study of T cell responses to AZD1222 COVID-19 vaccine. The data were produced by immunoSEQ multiplex PCR, yet TCRdb's version contains in-frame clones alone and is incomplete. The data show 150,000 to 200,000 clones, more than 85% seen once. Second-dose schedules of about 4 or about 12 weeks were combined. A note on this clone: Its antigen is unknown.

The CDR3 extends over 15 amino acids. After removal of 5 bases from V and 0 bases from J, the junction contained 6 bases not matched to a gene. Germline assignment: CDR1 SGHTA and CDR2 FQGNSA. Study-wide results and caveats: Donors in the cohort were predominantly white British and more often female, and clonal diversity was possibly underestimated. As reported, nearly half of all spike-specific TCRs target variant regions that are unmutated. Repertoire samples came only from after the peak T cell response.

The clonotype was recovered from an adult who received the AZD1222 COVID-19 vaccine. This chain uses TRBV7-2 with TRBJ1-1; 7 nucleotides match TRBD1. Sample: peripheral blood, taken 28 days after the second AZD1222 dose. The CDR3 protein is CASSKGQRLNTEAFF. CDR3 in DNA: TGTGCCAGCAGCAAGGGACAGCGTCTGAACACTGAAGCTTTCTTT.